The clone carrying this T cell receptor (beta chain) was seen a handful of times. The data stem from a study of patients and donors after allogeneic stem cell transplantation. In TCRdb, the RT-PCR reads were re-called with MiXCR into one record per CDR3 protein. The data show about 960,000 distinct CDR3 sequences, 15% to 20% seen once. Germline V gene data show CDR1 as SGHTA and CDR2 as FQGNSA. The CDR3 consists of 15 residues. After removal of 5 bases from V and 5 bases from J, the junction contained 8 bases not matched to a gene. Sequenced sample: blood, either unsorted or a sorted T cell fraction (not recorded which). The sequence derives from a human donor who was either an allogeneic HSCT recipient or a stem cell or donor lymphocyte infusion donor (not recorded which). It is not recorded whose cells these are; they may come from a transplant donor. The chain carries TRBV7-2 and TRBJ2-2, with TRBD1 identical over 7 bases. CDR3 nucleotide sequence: TGTGCCAGCAGCATCCCCAGGGGGAATACCGGGGAGCTGTTTTTT. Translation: CASSIPRGNTGELFF.